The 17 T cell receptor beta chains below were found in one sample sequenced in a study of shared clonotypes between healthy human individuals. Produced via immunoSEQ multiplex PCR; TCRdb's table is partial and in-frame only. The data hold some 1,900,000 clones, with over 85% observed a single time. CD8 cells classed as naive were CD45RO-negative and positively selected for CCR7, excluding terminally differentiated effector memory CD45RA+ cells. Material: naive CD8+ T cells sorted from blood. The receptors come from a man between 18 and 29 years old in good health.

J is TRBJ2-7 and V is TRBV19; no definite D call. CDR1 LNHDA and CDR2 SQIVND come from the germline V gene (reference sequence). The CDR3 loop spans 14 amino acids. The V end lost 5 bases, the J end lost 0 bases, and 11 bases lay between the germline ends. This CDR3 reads CASSWATSSYEQYF. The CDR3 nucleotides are TGTGCCAGTAGTTGGGCTACGAGCTCCTACGAGCAGTACTTC. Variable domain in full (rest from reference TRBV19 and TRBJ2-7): DGGITQSPKYLFRKEGQNVTLSCEQNLNHDAMYWYRQDPGQGLRLIYYSQIVNDFQKGDIAEGYSVSREKKESFPLTVTSAQKNPTAFYLCASSWATSSYEQYFGPGTRLTVT.

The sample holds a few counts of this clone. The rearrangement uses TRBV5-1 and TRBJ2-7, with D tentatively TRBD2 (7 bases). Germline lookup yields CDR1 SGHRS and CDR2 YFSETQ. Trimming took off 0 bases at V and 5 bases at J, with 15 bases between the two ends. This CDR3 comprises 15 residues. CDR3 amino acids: CASSLEGGGGHEQYF. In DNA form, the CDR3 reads TGCGCCAGCAGCTTGGAAGGAGGGGGAGGGCACGAGCAGTACTTC.

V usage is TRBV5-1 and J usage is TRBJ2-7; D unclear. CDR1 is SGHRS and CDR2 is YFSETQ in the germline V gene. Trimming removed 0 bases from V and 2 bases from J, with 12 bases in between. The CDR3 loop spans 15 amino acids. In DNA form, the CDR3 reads TGCGCCAGCAGCTTGGCCTCCCGGTTTGCCTACGAGCAGTACTTC. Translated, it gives CASSLASRFAYEQYF. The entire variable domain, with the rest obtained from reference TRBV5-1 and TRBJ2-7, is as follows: KAGVTQTPRYLIKTRGQQVTLSCSPISGHRSVSWYQQTPGQGLQFLFEYFSETQRNKGNFPGRFSGRQFSNSRSEMNVSTLELGDSALYLCASSLASRFAYEQYFGPGTRLTVT.

The CDR3 coding sequence is TGCGCCAGCATGGGGGAACAGTTTGACGAGCAGTACTTC. It is translated as CASMGEQFDEQYF. V usage is TRBV4-1 and J usage is TRBJ2-7, with D perhaps TRBD1 or TRBD2 (5 bases each). This CDR3 spans 13 amino acids. Trimming cost V 7 bases and J 5 bases, with 15 bases left between them. Germline V CDR1 and CDR2: MGHRA, YSYEKL.

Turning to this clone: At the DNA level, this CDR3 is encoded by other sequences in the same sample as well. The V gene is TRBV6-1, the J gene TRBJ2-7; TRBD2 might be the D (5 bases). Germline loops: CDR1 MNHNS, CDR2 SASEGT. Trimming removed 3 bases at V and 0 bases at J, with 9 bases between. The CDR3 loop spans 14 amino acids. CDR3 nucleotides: TGTGCCAGCAGTGATCGGGGTCTCTCCTACGAGCAGTACTTC. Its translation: CASSDRGLSYEQYF.

The CDR3 reads CASGWDRRSTGELFF. The CDR3 DNA reads TGTGCCAGCGGCTGGGACAGGAGGAGCACCGGGGAGCTGTTTTTT. The V call is TRBV11-2, the J call TRBJ2-2, with 8 nucleotides matching TRBD1. Germline assignment: CDR1 SGHAT and CDR2 FQNNGV. J gave up 4 bases and V 8 bases, and 9 bases lay outside the gene matches. This CDR3 is built from 15 residues.

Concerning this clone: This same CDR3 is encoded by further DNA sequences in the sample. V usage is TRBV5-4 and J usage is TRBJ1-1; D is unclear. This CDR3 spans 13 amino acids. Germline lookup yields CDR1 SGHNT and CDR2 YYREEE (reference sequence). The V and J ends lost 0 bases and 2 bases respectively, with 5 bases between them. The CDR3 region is CASSLGPNTEAFF. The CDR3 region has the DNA TGTGCCAGCAGCTTGGGGCCTAACACTGAAGCTTTCTTT.

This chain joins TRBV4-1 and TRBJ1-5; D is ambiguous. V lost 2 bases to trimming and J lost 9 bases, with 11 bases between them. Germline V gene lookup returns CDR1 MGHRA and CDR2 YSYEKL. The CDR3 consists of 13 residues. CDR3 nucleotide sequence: TGCGCCAGCAGCCAAATATCATCGCTGCCCCAGCATTTT. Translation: CASSQISSLPQHF.

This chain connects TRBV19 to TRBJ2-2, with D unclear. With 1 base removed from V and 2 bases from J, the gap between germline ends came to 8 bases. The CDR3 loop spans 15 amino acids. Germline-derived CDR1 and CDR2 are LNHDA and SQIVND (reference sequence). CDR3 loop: CASSIVGVNTGELFF. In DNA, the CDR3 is TGTGCCAGTAGTATAGTCGGAGTTAACACCGGGGAGCTGTTTTTT. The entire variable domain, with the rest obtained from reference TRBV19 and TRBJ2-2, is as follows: DGGITQSPKYLFRKEGQNVTLSCEQNLNHDAMYWYRQDPGQGLRLIYYSQIVNDFQKGDIAEGYSVSREKKESFPLTVTSAQKNPTAFYLCASSIVGVNTGELFFGEGSRLTVL.

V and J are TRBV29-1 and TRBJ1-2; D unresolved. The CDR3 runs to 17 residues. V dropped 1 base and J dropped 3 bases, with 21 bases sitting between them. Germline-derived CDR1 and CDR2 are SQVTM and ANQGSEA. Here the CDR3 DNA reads TGCAGCGTTGAAGCCCTGGACCCCAACGAAGCATACTATGGCTACACCTTC. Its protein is CSVEALDPNEAYYGYTF.

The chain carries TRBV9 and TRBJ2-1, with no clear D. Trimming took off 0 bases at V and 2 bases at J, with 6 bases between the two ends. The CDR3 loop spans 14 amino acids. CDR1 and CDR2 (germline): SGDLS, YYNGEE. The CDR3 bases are TGTGCCAGCAGCGTAGATCATACCTACAATGAGCAGTTCTTC. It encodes CASSVDHTYNEQFF.

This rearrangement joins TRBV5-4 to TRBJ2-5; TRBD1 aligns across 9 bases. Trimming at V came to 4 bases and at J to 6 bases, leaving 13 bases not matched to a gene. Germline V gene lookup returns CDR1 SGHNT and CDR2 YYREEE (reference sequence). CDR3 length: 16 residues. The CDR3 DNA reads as TGTGCCAGCAGCACAAATCCGGGACAGGGAACGCAGACCCAGTACTTC. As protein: CASSTNPGQGTQTQYF.

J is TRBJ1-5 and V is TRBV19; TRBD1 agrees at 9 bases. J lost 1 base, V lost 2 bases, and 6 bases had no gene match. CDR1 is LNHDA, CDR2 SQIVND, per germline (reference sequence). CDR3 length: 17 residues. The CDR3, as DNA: TGTGCCAGTAGTATACCCCGGGACAGGGAGAGCAATCAGCCCCAGCATTTT. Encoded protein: CASSIPRDRESNQPQHF. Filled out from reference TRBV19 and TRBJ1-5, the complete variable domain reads DGGITQSPKYLFRKEGQNVTLSCEQNLNHDAMYWYRQDPGQGLRLIYYSQIVNDFQKGDIAEGYSVSREKKESFPLTVTSAQKNPTAFYLCASSIPRDRESNQPQHFGDGTRLSIL.

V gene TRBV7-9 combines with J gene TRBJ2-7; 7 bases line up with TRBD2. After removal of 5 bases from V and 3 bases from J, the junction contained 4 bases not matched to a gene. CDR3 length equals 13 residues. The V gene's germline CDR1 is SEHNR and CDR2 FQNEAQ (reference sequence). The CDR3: CASSVSGLYEQYF. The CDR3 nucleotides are TGTGCCAGCAGCGTTAGCGGGCTCTACGAGCAGTACTTC.

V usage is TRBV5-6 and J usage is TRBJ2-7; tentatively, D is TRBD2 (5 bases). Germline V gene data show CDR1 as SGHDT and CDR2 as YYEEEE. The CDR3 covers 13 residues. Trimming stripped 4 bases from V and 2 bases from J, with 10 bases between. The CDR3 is CASSPGIPYEQYF. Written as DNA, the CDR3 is TGTGCCAGCAGCCCGGGGATCCCCTACGAGCAGTACTTC.

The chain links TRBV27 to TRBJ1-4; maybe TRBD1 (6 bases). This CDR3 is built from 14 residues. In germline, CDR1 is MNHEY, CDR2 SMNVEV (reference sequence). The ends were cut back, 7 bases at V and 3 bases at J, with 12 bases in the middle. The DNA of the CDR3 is TGTGCCAGCACCTTGACAGGACCTAATGAAAAACTGTTTTTT. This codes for CASTLTGPNEKLFF.

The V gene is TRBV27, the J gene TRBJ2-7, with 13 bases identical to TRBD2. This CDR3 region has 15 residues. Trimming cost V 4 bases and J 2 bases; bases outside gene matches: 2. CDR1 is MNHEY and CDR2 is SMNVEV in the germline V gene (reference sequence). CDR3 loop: CASSWTSGSTYEQYF. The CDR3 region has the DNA TGTGCCAGCAGTTGGACTAGCGGGAGCACCTACGAGCAGTACTTC.